These 21 T cell receptor beta chains were all obtained from the same sample, sequenced in a study of blood T cells in healthy people across ages. A second roughly 6 to 11 cycle PCR used barcoded and J-beta primers. TCRdb re-called the 5' RACE reads through MiXCR, storing one row per CDR3 protein. The data hold 630,000 or so distinct CDR3 sequences, with about 30% observed a single time. Sequencing used blood. All receptors come from a woman of 80 years or more in good health.

This clonotype was counted a single time. The CDR3: CASTTPSAYEQFF. The CDR3 DNA sequence: TGTGCCAGCACCACCCCCAGTGCCTATGAGCAGTTCTTC. This chain joins TRBV7-9 and TRBJ2-1, with D uncertain. CDR3 length equals 13 residues. V was cut by 7 bases and J by 8 bases, with 15 bases left in between. Looked up from germline, CDR1 is SEHNR and CDR2 is FQNEAQ (reference sequence).

This rearrangement joins TRBV21-1 to TRBJ2-7; the table's D call, TRBD1, has no DNA check behind it. TRBV21-1 is described as a pseudogene. CDR3 size: 14 residues. The CDR3 DNA reads TGTGCCAGCAGCAAGGCGGGGACAGTTGTCGAGCAGTACTTC. Its protein product is CASSKAGTVVEQYF.

V and J are TRBV28 and TRBJ2-1, with 11 bases that match TRBD2. CDR3 length: 14 residues. The J segment lost 10 bases and the V segment lost 6 bases, leaving 8 bases of the junction unmatched. The germline V gene encodes CDR1 MDHEN and CDR2 SYDVKM. Here the CDR3 reads CASSPWLAGGEQFF. The CDR3 nucleotides are TGTGCCAGCAGCCCCTGGCTAGCGGGGGGCGAGCAGTTCTTC.

This clonotype was recorded at least ten times. V usage is TRBV7-9 and J usage is TRBJ2-5; the match to TRBD2 covers 16 bases. CDR3 length: 18 residues. CDR1 SEHNR and CDR2 FQNEAQ come from the germline V gene (reference sequence). V dropped 4 bases and J dropped 1; count of bases not matched to a gene: 6. The DNA of the CDR3 is TGTGCCAGCAGCTCCGGGACTAGCGGGGGGGCCTCCCAAGAGACCCAGTACTTC. Its protein product is CASSSGTSGGASQETQYF.

The sample holds a few counts of this clonotype. The CDR3 DNA is TGCAGTGCGCCTGGGGATGGAGGGGAGACCCAGTACTTC. Translation gives CSAPGDGGETQYF. The J gene is TRBJ2-5, the V gene TRBV20-1, with D perhaps matching TRBD2 (6 bases). CDR3 length: 13 residues. CDR1 is DFQATT, CDR2 SNEGSKA, per germline (reference sequence). The V gene lost 6 bases and the J gene lost 5 bases, with 16 bases spanning the gap.

This clonotype occurred a few times. The chain carries TRBV3-1 and TRBJ2-1, with a weak D call TRBD2 (6 bases). From germline, CDR1 is LGHDT and CDR2 YNNKEL (reference sequence). This CDR3 comprises 15 residues. V gave up 6 bases and J gave up 4 bases, with 16 bases separating them. The CDR3 is CASRSRGVAYNEQFF. CDR3 nucleotides: TGTGCCAGCAGATCTCGCGGGGTCGCATACAATGAGCAGTTCTTC.

The chain employs TRBV19 and TRBJ2-1; 8 nucleotides line up with TRBD2. CDR1 is LNHDA, CDR2 SQIVND, per germline (reference sequence). The CDR3 consists of 15 residues. The V and J ends lost 5 bases and 3 bases, in that order; junction bases with no gene match: 6. Here the CDR3 DNA reads TGTGCCAGTAGTCGAGCGGGGGTTTTCTACAATGAGCAGTTCTTC. Its protein is CASSRAGVFYNEQFF.

Points on this clonotype: A clone one base away is much larger, so this may be a read error. The chain combines TRBV12-3 or TRBV12-4 with TRBJ2-7; D may correspond to TRBD1 or TRBD2 (6 bases each). Trimming left V 5 bases short and J 7 bases short, with 24 bases between. The CDR3 runs to 16 residues. The CDR3 nucleotides are TGTGCCAGCAGTCCCGGACGGGGGCGGCCCTACAATGAGCAGTACTTC. Its protein is CASSPGRGRPYNEQYF.

This clonotype has a single count. The V and J genes are TRBV20-1 and TRBJ2-1, with 10 bases that match TRBD2. The CDR3 totals 17 residues. Unmatched junction bases numbered 11, after V lost 6 bases and J lost 0 bases. Germline V gene data show CDR1 as DFQATT and CDR2 as SNEGSKA (reference sequence). The CDR3 DNA reads TGCAGTGCGGACGGGACTAGCGATACGAGCTCCTACAATGAGCAGTTCTTC. Its translation: CSADGTSDTSSYNEQFF.

The chain combines TRBV20-1 with TRBJ1-5; D might be TRBD1 (5 bases). Germline V gives CDR1 DFQATT, CDR2 SNEGSKA (reference sequence). The V end lost 6 bases, the J end lost 1 base, and 10 bases lay between the germline ends. The CDR3 is made up of 13 amino acids. CDR3 amino acids: CSAIRDSNQPQHF. CDR3 coding DNA: TGCAGTGCCATCCGGGACAGCAATCAGCCCCAGCATTTT.

There are many counts of this clonotype. The rearrangement links TRBV9 to TRBJ2-7; TRBD2 matches at 8 bases. V was clipped by 0 bases and J by 1 base; unmatched bases: 3. The germline V gene has CDR1 SGDLS and CDR2 YYNGEE. The CDR3 sequence is 15 residues long. The CDR3 DNA follows: TGTGCCAGCAGCGTAGATGCGGGGGGTTCCTACGAGCAGTACTTC. This gives the protein CASSVDAGGSYEQYF.

In this sample, this clonotype turned up a few times. The chain links TRBV4-1 to TRBJ1-4; no definite D call. The germline CDR1 and CDR2 sequences are MGHRA and YSYEKL. CDR3 size: 14 residues. V lost 0 bases, J lost 4 bases, and 6 bases lay in between. The CDR3 loop is CASSQDKNNEKLFF. CDR3 bases: TGCGCCAGCAGCCAAGACAAGAATAATGAAAAACTGTTTTTT.

As concerns this clonotype: With a much larger clone just one base away, this may be a read error. V and J are TRBV7-7 and TRBJ2-5; D not certain. TRBJ2-1 matches the DNA end more closely, so the J call is doubtful. This CDR3 is 12 amino acids long. Germline assignment: CDR1 SSHAT and CDR2 FNYEAQ (reference sequence). The CDR3 DNA reads TGTGCTAGCAGCGCACCCAGAGAGACCCAGTTCTTC. Protein product: CASSAPRETQFF.

The CDR3 DNA reads TGTGCCAGCAGTCTCCAGTCGGGCAATCAGCCCCAGCATTTT. It encodes CASSLQSGNQPQHF. The genes are TRBV12-3 or TRBV12-4 and TRBJ1-5; D call uncertain. V was shortened by 5 bases and J by 2 bases, with 10 bases between the two germline ends. This CDR3 has 14 amino acids.

Turning to this clonotype: This may be a read error: a much more frequent sequence differs by one nucleotide. Here the CDR3 reads CAGSIPGWSYEQYF. The CDR3 bases are TGTGCCGGCAGTATACCTGGGTGGAGCTACGAGCAGTACTTC. The gene calls are TRBV28 and TRBJ2-7; D is unresolved. The CDR3 has 14 residues. CDR1 and CDR2 (germline): MDHEN, SYDVKM.

In regard to this clonotype: A read error may explain this, as a much larger clone is one base away. This chain uses TRBV24-1 with TRBJ2-3, with TRBD2 identical over 8 bases. CDR3 length: 15 residues. Germline V gives CDR1 KGHDR, CDR2 SFDVKD. The CDR3 spells CTTSERGSFTDTQYF. Here the CDR3 DNA reads TGTACCACCAGTGAGCGGGGGAGTTTCACAGATACGCAGTATTTT.

This clonotype appeared a few times. The chain links TRBV25-1 to TRBJ1-2; unclear D gene. Trimming took 2 bases from V and 8 from J, leaving 6 bases between them. The germline gives CDR1 MGHDK, CDR2 SYGVNS. The CDR3 runs to 11 residues. The CDR3 here is CASSERRGYTF. DNA for the CDR3: TGTGCCAGCAGTGAACGCCGGGGCTACACCTTC.

The chain uses TRBV5-1 and TRBJ1-6; TRBD1 is a possible D gene (5 bases). V gave up 5 bases and J gave up 9 bases, with 15 bases separating them. Germline V gene sequence: CDR1 SGHRS, CDR2 YFSETQ. The CDR3 is made up of 14 amino acids. The CDR3 sequence: CASSLDRSGSPLHF. DNA of the CDR3: TGCGCCAGCAGTCTCGACAGATCTGGTTCACCCCTCCACTTT.

Ten or more counts support this clonotype. The chain is built from TRBV12-3 or TRBV12-4 and TRBJ2-1; D is possibly TRBD2 (7 bases). This CDR3 comprises 16 residues. Trimming took 3 bases from V and 4 from J, leaving 16 bases between them. The CDR3 region is CASSLGGGLGYNEQFF. Here the CDR3 DNA reads TGTGCCAGCAGTTTGGGGGGGGGCCTTGGGTACAATGAGCAGTTCTTC.

This clonotype was counted at least ten times. The chain employs TRBV2 and TRBJ1-5, with 7 nucleotides matching TRBD1. With V trimmed by 3 bases and J by 7 bases, 6 bases remained unmatched. Germline loops: CDR1 SNHLY, CDR2 FYNNEI. The CDR3 runs 14 residues. The CDR3 DNA is TGTGCCAGCAGTGAGAGGACAGGACCCCAGCCCCAGCATTTT. It specifies CASSERTGPQPQHF.

This clonotype has just a few counts. V and J are TRBV15 and TRBJ2-7; D is undetermined. The germline V gene encodes CDR1 LNHNV and CDR2 YYDKDF (reference sequence). The germline V and J ends were trimmed by 0 bases and 0 bases, with 9 bases remaining between them. The CDR3 is made up of 15 amino acids. CDR3 DNA: TGTGCCACCAGCAGAGATCATGGTTCCTCCTACGAGCAGTACTTC. Amino acids: CATSRDHGSSYEQYF.